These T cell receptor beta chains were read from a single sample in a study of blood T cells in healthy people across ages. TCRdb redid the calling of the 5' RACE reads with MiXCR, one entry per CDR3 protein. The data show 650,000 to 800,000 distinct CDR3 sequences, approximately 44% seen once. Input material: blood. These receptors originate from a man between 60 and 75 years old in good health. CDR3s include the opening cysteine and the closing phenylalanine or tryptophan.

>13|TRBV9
CASSPGSLETQYF
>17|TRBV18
CASSPTSRQGGSYEQYF
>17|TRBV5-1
CASSLVGPGSTWYEQYF
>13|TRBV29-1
CSALARANTEAFF
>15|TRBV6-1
CASIRPGQTSYEQYF
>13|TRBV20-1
CSAPGQWSETQYF
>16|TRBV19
CASKPGQGTYDQPQHF
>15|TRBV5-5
CASSLEDPGGGEQYF
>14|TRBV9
CASSRDSTNYGYTF
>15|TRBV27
CASSLGAGGHYEQYF
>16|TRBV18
CASSPNGPGENSPLHF
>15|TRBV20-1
CSARVTSGGRNEQFF
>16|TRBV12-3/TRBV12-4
CASSLAPRLADNEQFF
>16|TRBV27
CASSPRGLAGLETQYF
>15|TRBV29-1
CSVDRGTGRTDTQYF
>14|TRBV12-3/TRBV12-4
CASSFGPGAYGYTF
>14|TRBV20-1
CSAMGLARQETQFF
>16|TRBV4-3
CASSQGRQGARDGYTF
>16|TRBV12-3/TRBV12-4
CASSSGRRGSGNEQFF
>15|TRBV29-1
CSVEDLGTGDYGYTF
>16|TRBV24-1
CATSKRQGSRQETQYF
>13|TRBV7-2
CASSVGIRYEQYF
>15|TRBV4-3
CASSQELGEGETQYF
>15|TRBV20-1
CSAQAGGSTYNEQFF
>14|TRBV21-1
CASRAGHTSTPQHF
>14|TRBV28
CATVAGGITNEQFF
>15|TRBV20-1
CSVKKAGSSYNEQFF
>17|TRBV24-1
CAASDLRTSGVTDTQYF
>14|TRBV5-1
CASSTGSARETQYF
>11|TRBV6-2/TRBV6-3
CASSPRQEQYF
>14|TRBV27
CASKEGGRDQPQHF
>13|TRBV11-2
CASSFPGAGGYTF
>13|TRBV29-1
CSVRSGGSYEQYF
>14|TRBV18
CASSPYWGADTQYF
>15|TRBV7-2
CASSRPGAPNSPLHF
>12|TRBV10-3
CAISASGETQYF
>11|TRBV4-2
CASSQDFGYTF
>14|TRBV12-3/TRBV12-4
CASRDPPGDTEAFF
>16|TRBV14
CASSPRAGQINSPLHF
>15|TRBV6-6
CASSYLSGGSYEQYF
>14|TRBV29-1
CSVNGQADSYEQYF
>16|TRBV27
CASSLGTSGRTDTQYF